These 27 T cell receptor beta chains came from one sample sequenced in a study of shared clonotypes between healthy human individuals. This table comes from immunoSEQ multiplex PCR, and its TCRdb copy is limited to in-frame clones, with some not included. Counted here are 2 million to 2.5 million clones, 90% to 96% occurring once; the ten biggest clones make up roughly 0.13%. The sample consisted of naive CD4+ T cells sorted from blood. As for subset: CD45RA+ positively selected. These receptors were taken from a man in his late teens or twenties in good health.

The rearrangement links TRBV30 to TRBJ1-4, with TRBD1 identical over 9 bases. Per germline, CDR1 GTSNPN and CDR2 SVGIG (reference sequence). The CDR3 is 13 residues long. Trimming took 5 bases from V and 6 from J; bases not matched to a gene: 4. The CDR3: CAWLRDRDEKLFF. For the CDR3, the DNA is TGTGCCTGGCTCCGGGACAGGGATGAAAAACTGTTTTTT.

In nucleotides, the CDR3 is TGTGCCAGCTATGAGGGACCTTCACCCCTCCACTTT. Translation gives CASYEGPSPLHF. The genes are TRBV28 and TRBJ1-6, with a weak D call TRBD1 (5 bases). V was clipped by 8 bases and J by 9 bases, with 11 bases between them. Germline V gene lookup returns CDR1 MDHEN and CDR2 SYDVKM. The CDR3 extends over 12 amino acids.

The V and J genes are TRBV21-1 and TRBJ1-4; the listed D gene, TRBD1, was not tested against the DNA. TRBV21-1 counts as a pseudogene. The length of the CDR3 is 15 residues. CDR3 sequence (DNA): TGTGCCAGCAGCACCGCACAGGGGGCGGATGAAAAACTGTTTTTT. Amino acid sequence: CASSTAQGADEKLFF.

Remarks on this clone: Other DNA sequences in the same sample also yield this CDR3. This chain links TRBV2 with TRBJ2-2, with unresolved D. The CDR3 loop spans 11 amino acids. V lost 7 bases, J lost 5 bases, and 5 bases lay in between. Germline V gene data show CDR1 as SNHLY and CDR2 as FYNNEI. The CDR3 protein is CASKSTGELFF. CDR3 in DNA: TGTGCCAGCAAATCGACCGGGGAGCTGTTTTTT.

This chain links TRBV5-4 with TRBJ1-2; D possibly corresponds to TRBD1 (6 bases). Deletions cut 2 bases from V and 8 bases from J, with 28 bases between. This CDR3 region has 18 residues. Per germline, CDR1 SGHNT and CDR2 YYREEE (reference sequence). The CDR3 nucleotides are TGTGCCAGCAGCTTTCCGGGGGCGACGCGTGAGGCGGAGGGCGGCTACACCTTC. It translates to CASSFPGATREAEGGYTF.

The chain joins TRBV18 to TRBJ2-2, with 11 bases that match TRBD2. Trimming removed 3 bases from V and 9 bases from J; junction bases left unmatched: 9. The germline V gene encodes CDR1 KGHSH and CDR2 LQKENI. The CDR3 is 16 residues long. The CDR3 nucleotides are TGTGCCAGCTCACCCGTAGCGGGAGGGAGACTACGGGAGCTGTTTTTT. It specifies CASSPVAGGRLRELFF.

J is TRBJ1-2 and V is TRBV18; D gene unclear. This CDR3 spans 14 amino acids. Germline CDR1 and CDR2: KGHSH and LQKENI. The germline V and J ends were trimmed by 5 bases and 8 bases, with 18 bases remaining between them. CDR3 sequence reads: CASSIRTPKEGYTF. In DNA, the CDR3 is TGTGCCAGCTCAATAAGGACCCCGAAGGAGGGCTACACCTTC.

This chain uses TRBV5-1 with TRBJ2-3; 7 nucleotides match TRBD2. Germline trimming cut 0 bases from V and 2 bases from J; bases unmatched to any gene: 3. Germline loops: CDR1 SGHRS, CDR2 YFSETQ. The CDR3 loop spans 15 amino acids. CDR3 nucleotide sequence: TGCGCCAGCAGCTTGGAGGCGGGAGTCACAGATACGCAGTATTTT. It specifies CASSLEAGVTDTQYF.

The chain links TRBV14 to TRBJ1-1; D gene uncertain. Trimming left V 4 bases short and J 8 bases short, with 11 bases between. CDR1 and CDR2 (germline): SGHDN, FVKESK. The CDR3 has 12 residues. Here the CDR3 reads CASSRVAGEAFF. CDR3 nucleotide sequence: TGTGCCAGCAGCCGGGTCGCGGGAGAAGCTTTCTTT.

The J gene is TRBJ1-3, the V gene TRBV7-9, with D possibly being TRBD1 (5 bases). CDR3 length equals 15 residues. CDR1 and CDR2 from the germline V gene are SEHNR and FQNEAQ (reference sequence). Trimming shortened V by 6 bases and J by 0 bases, and 12 bases separated the two germline ends. CDR3 loop: CASSIRDGSGNTIYF. DNA for the CDR3: TGTGCCAGCAGTATCCGGGACGGCTCTGGAAACACCATATATTTT.

With respect to this clone: The sample holds other DNA sequences that translate to the same CDR3. The chain couples TRBV30 to TRBJ2-3; 7 bases map to TRBD2. This CDR3 contains 14 residues. The trim removed 0 bases at V and 4 bases at J, leaving 4 bases unmatched. CDR1 GTSNPN and CDR2 SVGIG come from the germline V gene (reference sequence). CDR3 nucleotide sequence: TGTGCCTGGAGTGTTGGCGGGAGCGCAGATACGCAGTATTTT. Translation: CAWSVGGSADTQYF.

This chain connects TRBV5-1 to TRBJ2-7; D possibly corresponds to TRBD2 (6 bases). With 4 bases removed from V and 0 bases from J, the gap between germline ends came to 17 bases. The CDR3 totals 16 residues. Germline V gives CDR1 SGHRS, CDR2 YFSETQ. CDR3 protein: CASSPGTFLSSYEQYF. In DNA, the CDR3 is TGCGCCAGCAGCCCCGGGACTTTTCTAAGCTCCTACGAGCAGTACTTC. Full variable domain (remainder filled in from reference TRBV5-1 and TRBJ2-7): KAGVTQTPRYLIKTRGQQVTLSCSPISGHRSVSWYQQTPGQGLQFLFEYFSETQRNKGNFPGRFSGRQFSNSRSEMNVSTLELGDSALYLCASSPGTFLSSYEQYFGPGTRLTVT.

The chain employs TRBV5-1 and TRBJ2-5; the match to TRBD1 covers 9 bases. The trim removed 3 bases at V and 5 bases at J, leaving 11 bases unmatched. The CDR3 has 16 residues. Per germline, CDR1 SGHRS and CDR2 YFSETQ. This CDR3 is CASSSGKQGAGETQYF. CDR3 sequence (DNA): TGCGCCAGCAGCTCCGGCAAACAGGGGGCGGGCGAGACCCAGTACTTC.

The chain has TRBV30 and TRBJ2-2; D may be TRBD1 (5 bases). The germline V gene has CDR1 GTSNPN and CDR2 SVGIG (reference sequence). The CDR3 runs to 16 residues. V lost 5 bases, J lost 4 bases, and 20 bases lay in between. CDR3: CAWGPGKVSGTGELFF. The DNA for the CDR3 is TGTGCCTGGGGGCCAGGGAAGGTTTCGGGCACCGGGGAGCTGTTTTTT.

This chain links TRBV5-5 with TRBJ1-1, with no clear D. Trimming left V 6 bases short and J 6 bases short, with 18 bases between. This CDR3 is built from 14 residues. The germline V gene has CDR1 SGHKS and CDR2 YYEKEE (reference sequence). Written as DNA, the CDR3 is TGTGCCAGCACTCAAGAGATATATGAAGCTGAAGCTTTCTTT. This gives the protein CASTQEIYEAEAFF.

The V call is TRBV9, the J call TRBJ2-3; TRBD2 aligns across 10 bases. V shed 4 bases and J 0 bases; nucleotides not matched to a gene: 8. CDR3 length: 17 residues. Per germline, CDR1 SGDLS and CDR2 YYNGEE. CDR3 nucleotides: TGTGCCAGCAGCCCTAACCCTAGCGGGGGAAGCACAGATACGCAGTATTTT. As protein: CASSPNPSGGSTDTQYF.

This clone turned up a few times. The chain employs TRBV6-5 and TRBJ2-7; D could derive from TRBD1 or TRBD2 (6 bases each). Trimming cost V 4 bases and J 8 bases, with 15 bases left between them. The CDR3 runs to 13 residues. The germline gives CDR1 MNHEY, CDR2 SVGAGI. In DNA, the CDR3 is TGTGCCAGCAGTTTGGGATGGAGGGACAAGCAGTACTTC. Translation gives CASSLGWRDKQYF.

This chain uses TRBV23-1 with TRBJ2-3; D not certain. TRBV23-1 belongs to the ORF category, with a function that is uncertain. The CDR3 contains 16 residues. Between the trimmed V and J ends, which lost 6 bases and 0 bases, there was a span of 16 bases. The CDR3 loop reads CASRAARARSTDTQYF. DNA of the CDR3: TGCGCCAGCAGGGCGGCCCGGGCACGTAGCACAGATACGCAGTATTTT.

The V and J genes are TRBV11-2 and TRBJ2-3, with 8 positions matching TRBD1. The CDR3 is 15 amino acids. Trimming removed 1 base from V and 1 base from J; junction bases left unmatched: 1. CDR1 and CDR2 from the germline V gene are SGHAT and FQNNGV. The chain's CDR3 is CASSLARGRTDTQYF. Written as DNA, the CDR3 is TGTGCCAGCAGCTTAGCCAGGGGGCGCACAGATACGCAGTATTTT.

The chain recombines TRBV6-1 with TRBJ1-5; D gene ambiguous. The CDR3 loop spans 16 amino acids. CDR1 is MNHNS and CDR2 is SASEGT in the germline V gene. Trimming took off 4 bases at V and 1 base at J, with 14 bases between the two ends. The CDR3 coding sequence is TGTGCCAGCAGTGTTGACACCCTAGGCAGCAATCAGCCCCAGCATTTT. Protein sequence: CASSVDTLGSNQPQHF.

This clone showed up just a few times. Other DNA variants within this sample encode the same CDR3. The chain is built from TRBV28 and TRBJ1-2; D remains unclear. The germline V and J ends were trimmed by 5 bases and 4 bases, with 8 bases remaining between them. The CDR3 is 12 amino acids. Per the germline V gene, CDR1 is MDHEN and CDR2 is SYDVKM. Written as DNA, the CDR3 is TGTGCCAGCAGTGCGCCGGGCTATGGCTACACCTTC. Translation gives CASSAPGYGYTF.

The chain has TRBV11-2 and TRBJ1-4, with D hard to call. Germline CDR1 SGHAT, CDR2 FQNNGV. The CDR3 loop spans 16 amino acids. V lost 0 bases, J lost 3 bases, and 11 bases lay in between. The CDR3 DNA is TGTGCCAGCAGCTTAGATAGCGGAAAAGCTAATGAAAAACTGTTTTTT. Its translation is CASSLDSGKANEKLFF.

The gene calls are TRBV18 and TRBJ2-5; D call uncertain. Germline CDR1 is KGHSH and CDR2 is LQKENI. Trimming left V 2 bases short and J 1 base short, with 11 bases between. The CDR3 sequence is 15 residues long. CDR3 in DNA: TGTGCCAGCTCACCAAATCACAACGGCCAAGAGACCCAGTACTTC. It codes for CASSPNHNGQETQYF. The variable domain in full, with the rest retrieved from reference TRBV18 and TRBJ2-5, is NAGVMQNPRHLVRRRGQEARLRCSPMKGHSHVYWYRQLPEEGLKFMVYLQKENIIDESGMPKERFSAEFPKEGPSILRIQQVVRGDSAAYFCASSPNHNGQETQYFGPGTRLLVL.

J is TRBJ1-3 and V is TRBV5-1; D unclear. This CDR3 has 15 residues. Trimming shortened V by 1 base and J by 0 bases, and 8 bases separated the two germline ends. Germline V gene data show CDR1 as SGHRS and CDR2 as YFSETQ. CDR3 DNA sequence: TGCGCCAGCAGCTTGTATCCGGTCTCTGGAAACACCATATATTTT. Its protein is CASSLYPVSGNTIYF.

The chain combines TRBV6-6 with TRBJ1-5; 8 nucleotides line up with TRBD1. This CDR3 region has 15 residues. Germline CDR1 MNHNY, CDR2 SVGAGI (reference sequence). V trimming: 6 bases; J trimming: 2 bases; junction bases outside the gene matches: 6. This CDR3 reads CASRRQGIGNQPQHF. CDR3 bases: TGTGCCAGCAGACGACAGGGGATAGGCAATCAGCCCCAGCATTTT.

The chain uses TRBV5-1 and TRBJ2-1, with 9 positions matching TRBD1. In germline, CDR1 is SGHRS, CDR2 YFSETQ. The CDR3 consists of 15 residues. The V gene end was trimmed by 2 bases and the J gene end by 5 bases; junction bases not matched to a gene: 5. The CDR3 region has the DNA TGCGCCAGCAGCTTAGGACAGGGGTGGGACAATGAGCAGTTCTTC. It encodes CASSLGQGWDNEQFF.

This chain joins TRBV28 and TRBJ2-3; D might be TRBD1 or TRBD2, each matching 5 bases. The CDR3 spans 13 residues. Germline V CDR1 and CDR2: MDHEN, SYDVKM. V shed 7 bases and J shed 1 base, with 9 bases lying between them. CDR3 in DNA: TGTGCCAGCATGGGACGGCGCACAGATACGCAGTATTTT. Its translation is CASMGRRTDTQYF.